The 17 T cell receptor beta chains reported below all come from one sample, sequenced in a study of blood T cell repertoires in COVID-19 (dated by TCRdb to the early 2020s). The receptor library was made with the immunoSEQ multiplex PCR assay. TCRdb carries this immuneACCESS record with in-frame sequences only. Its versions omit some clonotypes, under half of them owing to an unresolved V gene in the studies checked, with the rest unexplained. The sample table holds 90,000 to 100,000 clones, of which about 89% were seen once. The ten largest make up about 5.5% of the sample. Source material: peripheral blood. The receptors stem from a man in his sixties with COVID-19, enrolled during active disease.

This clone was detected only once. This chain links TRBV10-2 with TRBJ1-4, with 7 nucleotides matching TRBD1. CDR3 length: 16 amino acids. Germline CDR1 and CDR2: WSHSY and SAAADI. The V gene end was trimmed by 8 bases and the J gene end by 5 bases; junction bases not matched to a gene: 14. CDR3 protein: CASRSKTGSTNEKLFF. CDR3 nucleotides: TGCGCCAGCCGCTCCAAGACAGGGTCCACAAATGAAAAACTGTTTTTT.

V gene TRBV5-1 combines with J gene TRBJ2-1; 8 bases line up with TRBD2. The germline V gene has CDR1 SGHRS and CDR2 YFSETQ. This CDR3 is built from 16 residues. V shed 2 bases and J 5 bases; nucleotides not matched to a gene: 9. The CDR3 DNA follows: TGCGCCAGCAGCTTATTACAGGGAGCGGGGGACAATGAGCAGTTCTTC. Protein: CASSLLQGAGDNEQFF.

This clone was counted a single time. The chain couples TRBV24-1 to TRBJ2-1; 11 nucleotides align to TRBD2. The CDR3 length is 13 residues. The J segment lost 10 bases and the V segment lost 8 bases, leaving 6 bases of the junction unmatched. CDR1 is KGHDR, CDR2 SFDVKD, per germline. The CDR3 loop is CATTTSGSREQFF. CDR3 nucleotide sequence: TGTGCCACCACTACTAGCGGGAGTCGGGAGCAGTTCTTC.

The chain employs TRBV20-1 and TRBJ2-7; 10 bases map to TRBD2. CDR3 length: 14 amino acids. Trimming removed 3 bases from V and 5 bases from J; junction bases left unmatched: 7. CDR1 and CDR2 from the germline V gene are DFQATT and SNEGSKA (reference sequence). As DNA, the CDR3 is TGCAGTGCTAGTCCCTCTAGCGGGAGCAACGAGCAGTACTTC. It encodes CSASPSSGSNEQYF.

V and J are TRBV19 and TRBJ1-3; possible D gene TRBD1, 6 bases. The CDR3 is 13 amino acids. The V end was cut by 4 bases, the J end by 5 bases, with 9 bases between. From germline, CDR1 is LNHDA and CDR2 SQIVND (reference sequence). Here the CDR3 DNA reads TGTGCCAGTAGTACCGGACAGAGAAACACCATATATTTT. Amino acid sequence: CASSTGQRNTIYF.

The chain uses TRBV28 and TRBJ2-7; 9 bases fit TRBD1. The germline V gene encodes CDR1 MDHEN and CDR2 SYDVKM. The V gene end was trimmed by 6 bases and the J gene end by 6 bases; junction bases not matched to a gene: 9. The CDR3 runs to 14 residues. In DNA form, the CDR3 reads TGTGCCAGCAGCCCGGACAGGGGAGGAACCGAGCAGTACTTC. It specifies CASSPDRGGTEQYF.

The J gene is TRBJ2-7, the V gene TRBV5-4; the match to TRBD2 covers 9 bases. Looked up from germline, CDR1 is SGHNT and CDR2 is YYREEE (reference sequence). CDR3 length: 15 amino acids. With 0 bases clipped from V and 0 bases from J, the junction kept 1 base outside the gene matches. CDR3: CASSLGSGSSYEQYF. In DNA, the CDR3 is TGTGCCAGCAGCTTGGGTAGCGGGAGCTCCTACGAGCAGTACTTC.

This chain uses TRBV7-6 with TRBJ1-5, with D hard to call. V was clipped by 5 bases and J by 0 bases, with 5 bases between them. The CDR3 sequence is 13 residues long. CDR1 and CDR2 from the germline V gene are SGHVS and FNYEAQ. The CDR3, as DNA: TGTGCCAGCAGCACAGATAGCAATCAGCCCCAGCATTTT. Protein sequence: CASSTDSNQPQHF.

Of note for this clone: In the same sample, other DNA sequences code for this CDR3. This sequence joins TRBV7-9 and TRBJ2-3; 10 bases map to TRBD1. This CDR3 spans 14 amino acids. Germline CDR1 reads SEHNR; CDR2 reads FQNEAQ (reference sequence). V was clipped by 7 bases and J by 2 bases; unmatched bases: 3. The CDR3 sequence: CASTGTGATDTQYF. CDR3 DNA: TGTGCCAGCACCGGGACAGGGGCCACAGATACGCAGTATTTT.

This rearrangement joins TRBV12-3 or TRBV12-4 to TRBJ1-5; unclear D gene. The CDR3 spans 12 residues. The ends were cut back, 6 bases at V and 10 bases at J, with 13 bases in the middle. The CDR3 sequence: CASSFLSSPQHF. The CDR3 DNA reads TGTGCCAGCAGCTTTCTGAGCTCTCCCCAGCATTTT.

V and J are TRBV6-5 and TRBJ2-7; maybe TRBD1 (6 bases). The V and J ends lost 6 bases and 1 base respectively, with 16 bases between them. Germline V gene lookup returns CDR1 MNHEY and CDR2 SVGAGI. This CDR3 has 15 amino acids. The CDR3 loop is CASRPTRGGSYEQYF. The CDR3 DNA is TGTGCCAGCAGGCCTACTAGAGGGGGTTCCTACGAGCAGTACTTC.

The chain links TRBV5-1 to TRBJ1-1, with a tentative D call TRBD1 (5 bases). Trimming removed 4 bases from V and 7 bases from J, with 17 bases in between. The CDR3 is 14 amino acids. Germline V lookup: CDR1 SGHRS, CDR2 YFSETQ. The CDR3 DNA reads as TGCGCCAGCAGCCTATCGGGACTGGCGATTGAAGCTTTCTTT. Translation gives CASSLSGLAIEAFF. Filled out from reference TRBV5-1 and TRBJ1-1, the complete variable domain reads KAGVTQTPRYLIKTRGQQVTLSCSPISGHRSVSWYQQTPGQGLQFLFEYFSETQRNKGNFPGRFSGRQFSNSRSEMNVSTLELGDSALYLCASSLSGLAIEAFFGQGTRLTVV.

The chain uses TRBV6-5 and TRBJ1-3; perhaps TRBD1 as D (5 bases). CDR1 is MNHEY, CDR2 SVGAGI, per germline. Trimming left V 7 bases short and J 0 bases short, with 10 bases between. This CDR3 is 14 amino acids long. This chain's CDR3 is CASNLDISGNTIYF. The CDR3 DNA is TGTGCCAGCAATTTGGACATCTCTGGAAACACCATATATTTT.

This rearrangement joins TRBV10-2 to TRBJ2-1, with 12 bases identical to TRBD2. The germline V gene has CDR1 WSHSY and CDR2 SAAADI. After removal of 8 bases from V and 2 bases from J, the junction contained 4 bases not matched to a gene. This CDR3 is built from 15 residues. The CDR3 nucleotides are TGCGCCAGCGTTCCTAGCGGGAGGGCCTACAATGAGCAGTTCTTC. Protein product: CASVPSGRAYNEQFF.

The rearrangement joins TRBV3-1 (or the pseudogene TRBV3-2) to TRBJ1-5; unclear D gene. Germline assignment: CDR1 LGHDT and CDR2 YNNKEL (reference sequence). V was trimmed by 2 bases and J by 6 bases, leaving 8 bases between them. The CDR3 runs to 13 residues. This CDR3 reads CASSQRGGQPQHF. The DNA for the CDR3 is TGTGCCAGCAGCCAACGGGGAGGTCAGCCCCAGCATTTT.

CDR3 DNA sequence: TGTGCCAGCAATACAGGGGGATCCTACGAGCAGTACTTC. It specifies CASNTGGSYEQYF. The gene calls are TRBV21-1 and TRBJ2-7; TRBD1, the D gene given by the table, was not confirmed from the DNA. TRBV21-1 is listed as a pseudogene. The CDR3 length is 13 residues.

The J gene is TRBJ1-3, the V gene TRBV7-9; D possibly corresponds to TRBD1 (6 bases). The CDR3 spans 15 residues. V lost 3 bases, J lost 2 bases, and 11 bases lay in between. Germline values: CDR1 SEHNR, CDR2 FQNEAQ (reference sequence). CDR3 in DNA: TGTGCCAGCAGCTTTGGGGCAGGGGCTGGAAACACCATATATTTT. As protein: CASSFGAGAGNTIYF.